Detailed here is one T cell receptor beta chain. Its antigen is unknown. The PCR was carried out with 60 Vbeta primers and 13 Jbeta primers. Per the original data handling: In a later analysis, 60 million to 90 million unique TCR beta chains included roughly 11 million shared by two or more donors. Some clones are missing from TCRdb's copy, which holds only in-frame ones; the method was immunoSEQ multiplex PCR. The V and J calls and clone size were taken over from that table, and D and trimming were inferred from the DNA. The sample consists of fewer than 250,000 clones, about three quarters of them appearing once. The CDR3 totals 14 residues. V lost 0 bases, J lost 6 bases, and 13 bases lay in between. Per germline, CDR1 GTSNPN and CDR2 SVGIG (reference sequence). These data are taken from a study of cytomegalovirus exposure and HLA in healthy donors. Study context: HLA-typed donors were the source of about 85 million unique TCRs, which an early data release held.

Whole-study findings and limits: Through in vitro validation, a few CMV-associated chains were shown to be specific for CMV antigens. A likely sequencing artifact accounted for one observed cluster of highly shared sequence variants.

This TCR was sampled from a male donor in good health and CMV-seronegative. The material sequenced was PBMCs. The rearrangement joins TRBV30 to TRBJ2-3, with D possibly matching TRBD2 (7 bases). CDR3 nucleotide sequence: TGTGCCTGGAGTGTAATGCGGGGGCGGGATACGCAGTATTTT. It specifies CAWSVMRGRDTQYF.